Each of the 26 T cell receptor beta chains below was sequenced from the same sample in a study of T-cell memory formation after mild COVID-19. TCRdb called the 5' RACE reads again in MiXCR, with one record for every CDR3 protein. The table lists some 300,000 distinct CDR3 sequences, less than 25% of them singletons. Input material: PBMCs or a T cell subset sorted from them (not recorded which). Every receptor here comes from a man younger than 35 who had mild COVID-19 (a few samples of this study predate the infection). Cell type and time point are not known.

This clonotype showed up just a few times. The chain uses TRBV7-2 and TRBJ1-1, with TRBD1 matching 7 bases. V was pared by 5 bases and J by 7 bases, with 7 bases of the junction left unmatched. From germline, CDR1 is SGHTA and CDR2 FQGNSA. The CDR3 has 13 residues. Written as DNA, the CDR3 is TGTGCCAGCAGCGCCGCCCGGGACAGTGAAGCTTTCTTT. Residues: CASSAARDSEAFF.

The chain links TRBV20-1 to TRBJ2-5; perhaps TRBD1 as D (6 bases). V lost 5 bases and J 3 bases, leaving 10 bases between the germline ends. Germline CDR1 and CDR2: DFQATT and SNEGSKA (reference sequence). The CDR3 is made up of 12 amino acids. CDR3 DNA sequence: TGCAGTGCTTCCAGGGGTAAAGAGACCCAGTACTTC. Translating it yields CSASRGKETQYF.

In this sample, this clonotype turned up a few times. This chain uses TRBV19 with TRBJ2-1; unclear D gene. The CDR3 consists of 13 residues. V was trimmed by 6 bases and J by 3 bases, leaving 9 bases between them. Germline CDR1 reads LNHDA; CDR2 reads SQIVND (reference sequence). CDR3 amino acids: CASRASHYNEQFF. The CDR3 nucleotides are TGTGCCAGTAGAGCCAGCCACTACAATGAGCAGTTCTTC.

The sample holds a few counts of this clonotype. The rearrangement uses TRBV7-9 and TRBJ1-2; maybe TRBD1 (5 bases). The germline CDR1 and CDR2 sequences are SEHNR and FQNEAQ (reference sequence). The CDR3 extends over 15 amino acids. Trimming took off 0 bases at V and 4 bases at J, with 12 bases between the two ends. CDR3 nucleotide sequence: TGTGCCAGCAGCTTAGCCCCGGGAGGGGCCTATGGCTACACCTTC. Translated, it gives CASSLAPGGAYGYTF. Filled out from reference TRBV7-9 and TRBJ1-2, the complete variable domain reads DTGVSQNPRHKITKRGQNVTFRCDPISEHNRLYWYRQTLGQGPEFLTYFQNEAQLEKSRLLSDRFSAERPKGSFSTLEIQRTEQGDSAMYLCASSLAPGGAYGYTFGSGTRLTVV.

The rearrangement links TRBV20-1 to TRBJ1-1; D gene uncertain. Trimming removed 3 bases at V and 2 bases at J, with 4 bases between. The CDR3 consists of 11 residues. Looked up from germline, CDR1 is DFQATT and CDR2 is SNEGSKA (reference sequence). The CDR3 DNA follows: TGCAGTGCTAGGGTTAACACTGAAGCTTTCTTT. It codes for CSARVNTEAFF.

Written as DNA, the CDR3 is TGTGCCAGCAGCCCCCTGGCTAGCGGGGACTACGAGCAGTACGTC. Amino acid sequence: CASSPLASGDYEQYV. The chain employs TRBV6-2 or TRBV6-3 and TRBJ2-7; 9 nucleotides match TRBD2. The CDR3 covers 15 residues. The V segment lost 6 bases and the J segment 3 bases; nucleotides outside the gene matches: 9. CDR1 is MNHEY, CDR2 SVGEGT, per germline.

The sample holds a few counts of this clonotype. V gene TRBV15 combines with J gene TRBJ2-7; D is unclear. The CDR3 consists of 13 residues. Trimming cost V 5 bases and J 0 bases, with 8 bases left between them. Germline values: CDR1 LNHNV, CDR2 YYDKDF (reference sequence). The CDR3 sequence: CATSQARSYEQYF. The CDR3 nucleotides are TGTGCCACCAGCCAAGCACGCTCCTACGAGCAGTACTTC.

This clonotype was detected a few times. V and J are TRBV5-1 and TRBJ2-7; 12 bases fit TRBD2. CDR3 size: 15 residues. Trimming removed 4 bases from V and 2 bases from J; junction bases left unmatched: 4. CDR1 is SGHRS, CDR2 YFSETQ, per germline. Here the CDR3 reads CASSQLAGGPYEQYF. For the CDR3, the DNA is TGCGCCAGCAGCCAACTAGCGGGGGGCCCCTACGAGCAGTACTTC.

This clonotype was seen a few times. The rearrangement uses TRBV21-1 and TRBJ2-7; the table's D call, TRBD1, was not checked against the DNA. TRBV21-1 counts as a pseudogene. The length of the CDR3 is 15 residues. Here the CDR3 reads CASSKGTGGVWLRYV. For the CDR3, the DNA is TGTGCCAGCAGCAAGGGGACAGGGGGCGTTTGGCTGCGGTACGTC.

This clonotype was recorded a few times. This chain connects TRBV27 to TRBJ2-1; D gene uncertain. The CDR3 consists of 11 residues. The V gene's germline CDR1 is MNHEY and CDR2 SMNVEV (reference sequence). The V gene lost 4 bases and the J gene lost 10 bases, with 8 bases spanning the gap. CDR3 DNA sequence: TGTGCCAGCAGTTCCTACTCGGAGCAGTTCTTC. Amino acids: CASSSYSEQFF.

This sequence joins TRBV4-1 and TRBJ2-3, with no clear D. The germline V and J ends were trimmed by 1 base and 2 bases, with 10 bases remaining between them. This CDR3 is 15 amino acids long. Germline V gene sequence: CDR1 MGHRA, CDR2 YSYEKL. The CDR3 DNA sequence: TGCGCCAGCAGCCAAGTCTTCGACCCCACAGATACGCAGTATTTT. This translates into CASSQVFDPTDTQYF.

This clonotype was recorded a few times. This rearrangement joins TRBV4-3 to TRBJ2-5; TRBD2 matches at 7 bases. Per the germline V gene, CDR1 is LGHNA and CDR2 is YSLEER. V gave up 4 bases and J gave up 5 bases; unmatched junction bases: 13. The CDR3 has 16 residues. In DNA form, the CDR3 reads TGCGCCAGCAGCCCCCGGGACCAGCGGGGTTGGGAGACCCAGTACTTC. This sequence encodes CASSPRDQRGWETQYF.

The rearrangement uses TRBV29-1 and TRBJ2-5, with D maybe TRBD1 (6 bases). This CDR3 region has 15 residues. The germline CDR1 and CDR2 sequences are SQVTM and ANQGSEA. Trimming removed 3 bases from V and 5 bases from J, with 19 bases in between. The CDR3 bases are TGCAGCGTTGAGTTAGGCAGGGGTAGTCAGGAGACCCAGTACTTC. As protein: CSVELGRGSQETQYF.

This sequence joins TRBV5-4 and TRBJ2-7; TRBD2 matches at 12 bases. With 4 bases clipped from V and 7 bases from J, the junction kept 9 bases outside the gene matches. The CDR3 is 15 amino acids. The germline V gene encodes CDR1 SGHNT and CDR2 YYREEE (reference sequence). CDR3 region: CASSGLAGSSWEQYF. CDR3 nucleotide sequence: TGTGCCAGCAGCGGACTAGCGGGATCTTCATGGGAGCAGTACTTC.

V is TRBV12-3 or TRBV12-4 and J is TRBJ2-1, with a possible D match to TRBD2 (6 bases). Trimming took off 6 bases at V and 6 bases at J, with 15 bases between the two ends. This CDR3 comprises 14 residues. The CDR3 region has the DNA TGTGCCAGCAGCAAAGGACGGAGGGTCAATGAGCAGTTCTTC. Translation: CASSKGRRVNEQFF.

V usage is TRBV5-1 and J usage is TRBJ2-1; maybe TRBD2 (6 bases). V was trimmed by 1 base and J by 9 bases, leaving 11 bases between them. Germline CDR1 reads SGHRS; CDR2 reads YFSETQ. This CDR3 spans 13 amino acids. Here the CDR3 reads CASSLTGVVEQFF. Written as DNA, the CDR3 is TGCGCCAGCAGCTTGACGGGGGTGGTTGAGCAGTTCTTC.

The genes are TRBV11-2 and TRBJ1-2; a weak D match, TRBD1 (6 bases). This CDR3 region has 17 residues. Germline assignment: CDR1 SGHAT and CDR2 FQNNGV. V was cut by 0 bases and J by 4 bases, with 18 bases left in between. The CDR3 region is CASSLDPRGRGTYGYTF. CDR3 coding DNA: TGTGCCAGCAGCTTAGATCCGCGGGGGCGCGGTACCTATGGCTACACCTTC. Looking up the rest from reference TRBV11-2 and TRBJ1-2 gives the full variable domain: EAGVAQSPRYKIIEKRQSVAFWCNPISGHATLYWYQQILGQGPKLLIQFQNNGVVDDSQLPKDRFSAERLKGVDSTLKIQPAKLEDSAVYLCASSLDPRGRGTYGYTFGSGTRLTVV.

This clonotype has a handful of counts. CDR3 sequence reads: CASRRSGTGVSPLHF. CDR3 DNA sequence: TGTGCCAGCAGGCGCTCCGGGACAGGGGTTTCACCCCTCCACTTT. This chain joins TRBV27 and TRBJ1-6; 10 bases align to TRBD1. The CDR3 totals 15 residues. The V and J ends lost 6 bases and 9 bases, in that order; junction bases with no gene match: 8. Germline V CDR1 and CDR2: MNHEY, SMNVEV (reference sequence).

This clonotype was seen ten or more times. The chain joins TRBV5-1 to TRBJ2-1, with 9 nucleotides matching TRBD2. The CDR3 runs to 16 residues. Trimming took 4 bases from V and 0 from J; bases not matched to a gene: 5. Germline CDR1 and CDR2: SGHRS and YFSETQ. For the CDR3, the DNA is TGCGCCAGCAGCGATAGCGGGGGCAGCTCCTACAATGAGCAGTTCTTC. Translated, it gives CASSDSGGSSYNEQFF.

This rearrangement joins TRBV7-2 to TRBJ1-1; tentative D call: TRBD1 (6 bases). The CDR3 consists of 13 residues. V was trimmed by 5 bases and J by 11 bases, leaving 18 bases between them. Germline CDR1 reads SGHTA; CDR2 reads FQGNSA. The CDR3 DNA reads TGTGCCAGCAGCGCAAGAGTGGGGGGCAAGGCTTTCTTT. This gives the protein CASSARVGGKAFF.

The rearrangement uses TRBV10-3 and TRBJ2-1; 10 positions agree with TRBD2. CDR1 is ENHRY, CDR2 SYGVKD, per germline. This CDR3 contains 15 residues. V shed 8 bases and J 7 bases; nucleotides not matched to a gene: 11. CDR3 bases: TGTGCCATCGATGGGGGGCTAGCGGGGGAAAATGAGCAGTTCTTC. Encoded protein: CAIDGGLAGENEQFF.

The chain is built from TRBV6-5 and TRBJ2-1; no clear D. Germline lookup yields CDR1 MNHEY and CDR2 SVGAGI. The CDR3 is made up of 13 amino acids. V was cut by 2 bases and J by 6 bases, with 8 bases left in between. As DNA, the CDR3 is TGTGCCAGCAGTTACGGATTCAGCAATGAGCAGTTCTTC. Its translation: CASSYGFSNEQFF.

This chain links TRBV5-1 with TRBJ2-7; 11 bases line up with TRBD1. Germline CDR1 and CDR2: SGHRS and YFSETQ. The CDR3 spans 15 residues. The J segment lost 4 bases and the V segment lost 5 bases, leaving 8 bases of the junction unmatched. Here the CDR3 reads CASRPGTGGHYEQYV. The CDR3, as DNA: TGCGCCAGCAGACCCGGGACAGGGGGACATTACGAGCAGTACGTC.

This clonotype was seen only a few times. J is TRBJ2-7 and V is TRBV11-2, with unresolved D. V was clipped by 3 bases and J by 0 bases, with 12 bases between them. Per germline, CDR1 SGHAT and CDR2 FQNNGV. The CDR3 totals 15 residues. The CDR3 DNA is TGTGCCAGCAGCTTGGGCGGCCTTACCTCCTACGAGCAGTACTTC. Amino acid sequence: CASSLGGLTSYEQYF.

This clonotype was seen only a few times. The chain links TRBV7-9 to TRBJ1-5, with a weak D call TRBD1 (6 bases). Germline V gives CDR1 SEHNR, CDR2 FQNEAQ (reference sequence). V dropped 4 bases and J dropped 6 bases, with 10 bases sitting between them. The CDR3 covers 13 residues. The CDR3 spells CASSSQTGQPQHF. CDR3 in DNA: TGTGCCAGCAGCTCACAGACAGGTCAGCCCCAGCATTTT.

The J gene is TRBJ1-2, the V gene TRBV19; TRBD1 aligns across 12 bases. Germline values: CDR1 LNHDA, CDR2 SQIVND (reference sequence). The V and J ends lost 6 bases and 4 bases, in that order; junction bases with no gene match: 6. This CDR3 is built from 15 residues. CDR3 sequence: CASSGPGQGAYGYTF. In nucleotides, the CDR3 is TGTGCCAGTAGCGGACCGGGACAGGGGGCCTATGGCTACACCTTC.